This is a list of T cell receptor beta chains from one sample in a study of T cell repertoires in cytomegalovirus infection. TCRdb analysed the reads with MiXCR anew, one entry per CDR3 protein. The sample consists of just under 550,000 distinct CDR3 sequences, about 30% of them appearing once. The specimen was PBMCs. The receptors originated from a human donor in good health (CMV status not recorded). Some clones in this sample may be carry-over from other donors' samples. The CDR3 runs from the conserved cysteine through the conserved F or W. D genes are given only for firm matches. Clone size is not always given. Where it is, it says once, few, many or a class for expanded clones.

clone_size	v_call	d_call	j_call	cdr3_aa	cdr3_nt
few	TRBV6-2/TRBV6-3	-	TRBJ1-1	CASSYQQGAEVTEAFF	TGTGCCAGCAGTTACCAACAGGGTGCCGAGGTCACTGAAGCTTTCTTT
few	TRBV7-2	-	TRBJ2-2	CASSPRAVNTGELFF	TGTGCCAGCAGCCCCCGGGCGGTGAACACCGGGGAGCTGTTTTTT
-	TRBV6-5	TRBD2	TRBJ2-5	CASRGLAGGNRETQYF	TGTGCCAGCAGGGGACTAGCGGGAGGTAATAGAGAGACCCAGTACTTC
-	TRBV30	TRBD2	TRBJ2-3	CAWSSLAEGTDTQYF	TGTGCCTGGAGCTCACTAGCGGAGGGGACAGATACGCAGTATTTT
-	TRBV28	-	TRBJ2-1	CASALRGDEQFF	TGTGCCAGCGCGTTAAGGGGGGATGAGCAGTTCTTC
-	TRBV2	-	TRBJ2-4	CASLGTFEAKNIQYF	TGTGCCAGCCTTGGGACTTTCGAAGCCAAAAACATTCAGTACTTC
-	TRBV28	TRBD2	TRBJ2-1	CASSFHRLRRTGTSGGPDNEQFF	TGTGCCAGCAGTTTTCACAGGTTACGACGGACCGGGACTAGCGGAGGACCTGACAATGAGCAGTTCTTC
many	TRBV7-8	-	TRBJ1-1	CASSLAIGDFTEAFF	TGTGCCAGCAGCTTAGCGATAGGGGATTTCACTGAAGCTTTCTTT
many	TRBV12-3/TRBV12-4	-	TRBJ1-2	CASTLGGEDGYTF	TGTGCCAGCACCCTGGGGGGGGAGGATGGCTACACCTTC
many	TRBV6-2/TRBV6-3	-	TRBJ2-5	CASSDLLGTGRRETQYF	TGTGCCAGCAGTGACCTCCTTGGGACTGGCCGGAGGGAGACCCAGTACTTC
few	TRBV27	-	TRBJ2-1	CASSTRGVIQFF	TGTGCCAGCAGTACTAGGGGCGTGATACAGTTCTTC
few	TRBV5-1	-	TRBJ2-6	CASSLYWSGGSGANVLTF	TGCGCCAGCAGCTTGTATTGGTCGGGGGGCTCCGGGGCCAACGTCCTGACTTTC
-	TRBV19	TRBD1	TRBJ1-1	CASSSLQGTANTEAFF	TGTGCCAGTAGTTCATTACAGGGGACCGCGAACACTGAAGCTTTCTTT
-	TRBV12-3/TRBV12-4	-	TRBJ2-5	CASSLRAQETQYF	TGTGCCAGCAGTTTAAGGGCCCAAGAGACCCAGTACTTC
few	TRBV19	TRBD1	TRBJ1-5	CASSRGQEGDQPQHF	TGTGCCAGTAGCCGGGGACAGGAGGGCGATCAGCCCCAGCATTTT
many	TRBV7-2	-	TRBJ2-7	CASSLGGRPYEQYF	TGTGCCAGCAGCTTAGGGGGACGCCCCTACGAGCAGTACTTC
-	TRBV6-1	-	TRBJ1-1	CASREDSTNTEAFF	TGTGCCAGCAGAGAGGACAGCACAAACACTGAAGCTTTCTTT
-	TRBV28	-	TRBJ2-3	CASSSLWVADTQYF	TGTGCCAGCAGTTCTCTATGGGTGGCAGATACGCAGTATTTT
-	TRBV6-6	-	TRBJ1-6	CASSYFGARGYNSPLHF	TGTGCCAGCAGTTACTTTGGGGCACGGGGTTATAATTCACCCCTCCACTTT
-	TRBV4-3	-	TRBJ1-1	CASSQARGAMNTEAFF	TGCGCCAGCAGCCAAGCCAGGGGTGCCATGAACACTGAAGCTTTCTTT
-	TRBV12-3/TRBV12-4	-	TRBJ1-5	CASSALEDQPQHF	TGTGCCAGCAGTGCTTTGGAGGATCAGCCCCAGCATTTT
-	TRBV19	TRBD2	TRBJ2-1	CASSPPLAGGHNEQFF	TGTGCCAGTAGTCCCCCACTAGCGGGAGGGCATAATGAGCAGTTCTTC
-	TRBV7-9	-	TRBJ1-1	CASSPRRAGTEAFF	TGTGCCAGCAGCCCCCGTAGGGCTGGCACTGAAGCTTTCTTT
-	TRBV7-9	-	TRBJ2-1	CASSLAGADEQFF	TGTGCCAGCAGCTTAGCGGGAGCAGATGAGCAGTTCTTC
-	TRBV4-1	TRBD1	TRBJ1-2	CASSQGQIPGQYFNYGYTF	TGCGCCAGCAGCCAAGGACAGATTCCGGGACAGTACTTTAACTATGGCTACACCTTC
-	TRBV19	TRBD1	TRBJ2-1	CASREDRGLYNEQFF	TGTGCCAGTAGGGAAGACAGGGGGCTCTACAATGAGCAGTTCTTC
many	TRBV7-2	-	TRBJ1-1	CASSLLADGTEAFF	TGTGCCAGCAGCTTACTGGCAGATGGCACTGAAGCTTTCTTT
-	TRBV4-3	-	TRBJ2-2	CASSQERMNTGELFF	TGCGCCAGCAGCCAAGAACGAATGAACACCGGGGAGCTGTTTTTT
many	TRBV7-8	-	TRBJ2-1	CASSYHRVLFNNEQFF	TGTGCCAGCAGCTACCACAGAGTATTATTCAACAATGAGCAGTTCTTC
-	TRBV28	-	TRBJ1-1	CASTYFTEAFF	TGTGCCAGCACCTATTTCACTGAAGCTTTCTTT
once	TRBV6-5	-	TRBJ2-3	CASSYRTSTDTQYF	TGTGCCAGCAGTTACCGGACTAGCACAGATACGCAGTATTTT
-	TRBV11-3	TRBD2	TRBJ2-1	CASSPGAGLAGGTSYNEQFF	TGTGCCAGCAGCCCAGGTGCGGGACTAGCGGGAGGTACCTCCTACAATGAGCAGTTCTTC
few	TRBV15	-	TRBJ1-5	CATSRDPEGGQPQHF	TGTGCCACCAGCAGAGATCCCGAGGGCGGTCAGCCCCAGCATTTT
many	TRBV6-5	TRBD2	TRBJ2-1	CASSYSIPSGIYNEQFF	TGTGCCAGCAGTTACTCGATTCCTAGCGGGATCTACAATGAGCAGTTCTTC
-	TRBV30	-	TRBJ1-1	CAWGIGARTEAFF	TGTGCCTGGGGGATCGGGGCTCGGACTGAAGCTTTCTTT
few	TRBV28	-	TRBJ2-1	CASSRFTSSYNEQFF	TGTGCCAGCAGTAGATTTACGAGCTCCTACAATGAGCAGTTCTTC
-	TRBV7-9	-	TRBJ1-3	CASSYDGPHSGNTIYF	TGTGCCAGCAGTTACGACGGCCCCCACTCTGGAAACACCATATATTTT
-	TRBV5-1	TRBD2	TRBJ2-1	CASSSAGGPNNEQFF	TGCGCCAGCAGCTCCGCGGGAGGGCCGAACAATGAGCAGTTCTTC
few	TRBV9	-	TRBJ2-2	CASSLISTGELFF	TGTGCCAGCAGCTTGATTAGCACCGGGGAGCTGTTTTTT
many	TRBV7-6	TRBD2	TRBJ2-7	CASSHTWTSGNGRYYEQYF	TGTGCCAGCAGCCACACTTGGACTAGCGGCAATGGGAGGTACTACGAGCAGTACTTC
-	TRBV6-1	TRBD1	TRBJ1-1	CASRDRVDSRAFF	TGTGCCAGCAGAGACAGGGTCGATTCCAGAGCTTTCTTT
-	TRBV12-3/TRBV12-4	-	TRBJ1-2	CASSLSAGDLYGYTF	TGTGCCAGCAGTTTGTCGGCAGGGGACCTCTATGGCTACACCTTC
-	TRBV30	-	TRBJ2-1	CAWSKGGPYNEQFF	TGTGCCTGGAGCAAGGGGGGACCCTACAATGAGCAGTTCTTC